One TCR beta chain is described in this entry. This clonotype was counted between two and nine times. The antigen this receptor binds is unknown. Base qualities are missing; no much larger clone stands one base away. The library was produced with PCR. Instrument used: Illumina HiSeq 2500. TCR library preparation used molecular barcoding, with unique molecular identifiers applied to normalize quantification of the TCRbeta repertoire. The public reads were reanalyzed by TCRdb: fastp trimming at Q25, MiXCR alignment, in-frame beta chains only. Records with the same CDR3 protein are collapsed into one entry carrying the most frequent genes and DNA. This sample is represented by about a million distinct CDR3 sequences; under 30% of them were singletons. Around 30% of the sample rests with the top ten. CDR1 and CDR2, looked up from the germline V gene (reference sequence), are LGHDT and YNNKEL. There are 14 amino acids in the CDR3, from cysteine to phenylalanine inclusive. The DNA shown is the 42-base CDR3, in frame from base 1. V is reduced by 2 bases and J by 2 bases, leaving a spacing of 9 bases between them.

This sample's treatment or condition label indicates: allogeneic hematopoietic cell transplantation with graft depleted of TCRalphabeta T cells and CD19 B cells. Transplant recipients were children who received TCRalphabeta/CD19-depleted allogeneic hematopoietic cell grafts. This record belongs to a study of T-cell reconstitution after alpha-beta-depleted transplantation in children (dated by TCRdb to the mid-2010s). Background for the entire study: The study quantitatively tracked T-cell immune reconstitution after TCRalphabeta/CD19-depleted allogeneic hematopoietic cell transplantation in children using TCR repertoire profiling.

General findings and caveats noted by the study authors: Hyperexpanded clone frequencies declined over subsequent months; after one year, T-cell counts and TCRbeta diversity were mostly attributed to newly produced T cells. In some patients, the high TCRbeta diversity seen at day 60 was put down to recipient T cells and intrathymic progenitors that had survived conditioning. The apparently early recovery of alphabetaT-cell counts about two months after transplant reportedly depended on only several hundred rapidly expanded clones that came from non-depleted graft cells.

The receptor was isolated from a boy in the first two years of life who had a stem cell transplant for SCID, so the T cells may come from the graft donor. Specimen: PBMCs, mostly from graft donor cells, collected 360 days after TCRalphabeta/CD19-depleted stem cell transplant. The receptor chain draws on TRBV3-1 and TRBJ1-2; a confident D gene designation cannot be given. The DNA sequence is TGTGCCAGCAGCCAAACCGGCGTCAACTATGGCTACACCTTC. This is translated as CASSQTGVNYGYTF.